These 20 T cell receptor beta chains share one sample of origin, sequenced in a study of cytomegalovirus exposure and HLA in healthy donors. Primers included in the PCR were 60 Vbeta and 13 Jbeta primers. Profiling relied on immunoSEQ multiplex PCR, and the TCRdb table lists in-frame clones only, not all of them. The table shows 200,000 to 250,000 clones, with roughly 80% occurring only once. Sequenced sample: PBMCs. These receptors were taken from a male donor in good health and CMV-seronegative.

This clone was seen only once. V and J are TRBV6-1 and TRBJ1-4; TRBD1 might be the D (5 bases). The CDR3 spans 16 residues. Germline-derived CDR1 and CDR2 are MNHNS and SASEGT. The V end was cut by 0 bases, the J end by 2 bases, with 10 bases between. The CDR3 DNA reads TGTGCCAGCAGTGAAGCAAGGGGTGGCACTAATGAAAAACTGTTTTTT. It translates to CASSEARGGTNEKLFF.

The J gene is TRBJ2-7, the V gene TRBV9; TRBD1 aligns across 8 bases. The CDR3 is made up of 14 amino acids. V trimming: 4 bases; J trimming: 6 bases; junction bases outside the gene matches: 9. From germline, CDR1 is SGDLS and CDR2 YYNGEE. In DNA, the CDR3 is TGTGCCAGCAGCCTCGGACAGGGCGTCTCCGAGCAGTACTTC. Protein sequence: CASSLGQGVSEQYF.

This CDR3 is CASSPVNGQVHSTFPDTQYF. CDR3 bases: TGTGCCAGCAGTCCGGTAAACGGACAGGTGCACTCTACCTTCCCAGATACGCAGTATTTT. The gene calls are TRBV27 and TRBJ2-3, with 7 bases that match TRBD1. This CDR3 contains 20 residues. Germline V CDR1 and CDR2: MNHEY, SMNVEV (reference sequence). Unmatched junction bases numbered 24, after V lost 5 bases and J lost 4 bases.

The V call is TRBV27, the J call TRBJ1-2, with no clear D. The germline CDR1 and CDR2 sequences are MNHEY and SMNVEV (reference sequence). The length of the CDR3 is 14 residues. V was clipped by 2 bases and J by 1 base, with 8 bases between them. DNA for the CDR3: TGTGCCAGCAGTTTAAATCGGGATAACTATGGCTACACCTTC. Its translation: CASSLNRDNYGYTF.

The CDR3 loop is CASSKTGWTEAFF. In DNA form, the CDR3 reads TGTGCCAGTAGTAAAACAGGGTGGACTGAAGCTTTCTTT. The rearrangement joins TRBV19 to TRBJ1-1, with D possibly matching TRBD1 (6 bases). Germline V gene lookup returns CDR1 LNHDA and CDR2 SQIVND (reference sequence). This CDR3 spans 13 amino acids. V was shortened by 4 bases and J by 5 bases, with 11 bases between the two germline ends.

The chain recombines TRBV4-1 with TRBJ2-7; possibly TRBD1 for D (6 bases). The CDR3 is 14 residues long. The germline CDR1 and CDR2 sequences are MGHRA and YSYEKL. The ends were cut back, 2 bases at V and 3 bases at J, with 11 bases in the middle. CDR3 nucleotide sequence: TGCGCCAGCAGCCAACGGGACACCAACTACGAGCAGTACTTC. Encoded protein: CASSQRDTNYEQYF.

The chain combines TRBV19 with TRBJ2-3; D remains unclear. Per the germline V gene, CDR1 is LNHDA and CDR2 is SQIVND (reference sequence). The CDR3 is made up of 12 amino acids. The ends were cut back, 4 bases at V and 1 base at J, with 3 bases in the middle. The CDR3 bases are TGTGCCAGTAGTACGGGCACAGATACGCAGTATTTT. It yields the protein CASSTGTDTQYF. Variable domain in full (rest from reference TRBV19 and TRBJ2-3): DGGITQSPKYLFRKEGQNVTLSCEQNLNHDAMYWYRQDPGQGLRLIYYSQIVNDFQKGDIAEGYSVSREKKESFPLTVTSAQKNPTAFYLCASSTGTDTQYFGPGTRLTVL.

The CDR3 region is CASSPRGAENEQFF. For the CDR3, the DNA is TGTGCCAGCAGCCCGCGGGGAGCGGAAAATGAGCAGTTCTTC. V gene TRBV7-7 combines with J gene TRBJ2-1, with D perhaps TRBD2 (6 bases). The CDR3 extends over 14 amino acids. The V and J ends lost 5 bases and 7 bases respectively, with 15 bases between them. CDR1 is SSHAT, CDR2 FNYEAQ, per germline (reference sequence).

V usage is TRBV5-4 and J usage is TRBJ2-2, with D perhaps matching TRBD1 (6 bases). V lost 4 bases, J lost 5 bases, and 12 bases lay in between. The CDR3 contains 14 residues. CDR1 is SGHNT, CDR2 YYREEE, per germline (reference sequence). This CDR3 is CASSPGRGTGELFF. The CDR3 DNA reads TGTGCCAGCAGCCCCGGTAGGGGGACCGGGGAGCTGTTTTTT.

The chain combines TRBV5-1 with TRBJ2-1, with D maybe TRBD1 (6 bases). Trimming pared 1 base from V and 6 bases from J, leaving 20 bases between. CDR1 is SGHRS and CDR2 is YFSETQ in the germline V gene. This CDR3 is 17 amino acids long. CDR3 region: CASSLISPGEGFNEQFF. Written as DNA, the CDR3 is TGCGCCAGCAGCTTGATAAGTCCAGGGGAAGGGTTCAATGAGCAGTTCTTC. The full variable domain, rest sourced from reference TRBV5-1 and TRBJ2-1, is KAGVTQTPRYLIKTRGQQVTLSCSPISGHRSVSWYQQTPGQGLQFLFEYFSETQRNKGNFPGRFSGRQFSNSRSEMNVSTLELGDSALYLCASSLISPGEGFNEQFFGPGTRLTVL.

This clone was picked up one time. The chain recombines TRBV14 with TRBJ2-7; maybe TRBD2 (6 bases). This CDR3 has 14 residues. Germline CDR1 is SGHDN and CDR2 is FVKESK. The V gene lost 6 bases and the J gene lost 0 bases, with 12 bases spanning the gap. As DNA, the CDR3 is TGTGCCAGCAGAAGGTCTAGCGACTCCTACGAGCAGTACTTC. Its translation: CASRRSSDSYEQYF.

Only one count was recorded for this clone. V is TRBV5-8 and J is TRBJ2-1; no reliable D call. Germline V gene lookup returns CDR1 SGHTS and CDR2 YDEGEE. The CDR3 loop spans 16 amino acids. Trimming removed 7 bases from V and 0 bases from J, with 17 bases in between. The chain's CDR3 is CASPYSGFLSYNEQFF. The DNA of the CDR3 is TGTGCCAGCCCCTATTCGGGTTTTCTCTCCTACAATGAGCAGTTCTTC. Full variable domain (remainder filled in from reference TRBV5-8 and TRBJ2-1): EAGVTQSPTHLIKTRGQQATLRCSPISGHTSVYWYQQALGLGLQFLLWYDEGEERNRGNFPPRFSGRQFPNYSSELNVNALELEDSALYLCASPYSGFLSYNEQFFGPGTRLTVL.

The chain is built from TRBV7-8 and TRBJ2-7; D call uncertain. Trimming shortened V by 4 bases and J by 4 bases, and 8 bases separated the two germline ends. The CDR3 is 12 residues long. Germline loops: CDR1 SGHVS, CDR2 FQNEAQ. The CDR3 protein is CASSSLEYEQYF. CDR3 coding DNA: TGTGCCAGCAGCTCTTTAGAGTACGAGCAGTACTTC.

This clone has only a few counts. The gene calls are TRBV5-5 and TRBJ1-5; D unclear. The CDR3 is 15 amino acids. Trimming took 0 bases from V and 1 from J, leaving 8 bases between them. Per germline, CDR1 SGHKS and CDR2 YYEKEE (reference sequence). CDR3 nucleotide sequence: TGTGCCAGCAGCTTGGTAGATTTGAGCAATCAGCCCCAGCATTTT. This sequence encodes CASSLVDLSNQPQHF.

J is TRBJ2-1 and V is TRBV4-2; 11 bases fit TRBD2. There are 17 residues in the CDR3. The V and J ends lost 4 bases and 8 bases, in that order; junction bases with no gene match: 13. The germline V gene has CDR1 LGHNA and CDR2 YNFKEQ. CDR3 loop: CASSPAALAGGGDEQFF. The CDR3 coding sequence is TGTGCCAGCAGCCCAGCAGCCCTAGCGGGAGGCGGGGATGAGCAGTTCTTC.

The chain links TRBV10-3 to TRBJ1-6; D may be TRBD1 (5 bases). Between the trimmed V and J ends, which lost 7 bases and 7 bases, there was a span of 11 bases. Germline CDR1 is ENHRY and CDR2 is SYGVKD. The CDR3 is 13 amino acids. CDR3 in amino acids: CAITKGLNSPLHF. The CDR3 coding sequence is TGTGCCATCACTAAGGGGCTGAATTCACCCCTCCACTTT.

This chain joins TRBV7-9 and TRBJ2-3, with TRBD1 matching 7 bases. Unmatched junction bases numbered 4, after V lost 1 base and J lost 0 bases. Germline CDR1 and CDR2: SEHNR and FQNEAQ (reference sequence). CDR3 length: 16 amino acids. DNA of the CDR3: TGTGCCAGCAGCTTAGGGACAGGCCTCAGCACAGATACGCAGTATTTT. This codes for CASSLGTGLSTDTQYF.

This chain connects TRBV28 to TRBJ2-2; 8 nucleotides agree with TRBD1. J gave up 1 base and V 8 bases, and 6 bases lay outside the gene matches. Germline V lookup: CDR1 MDHEN, CDR2 SYDVKM. The CDR3 loop spans 15 amino acids. The CDR3 nucleotides are TGTGCCAGCCGTACCGGACAGGGGAACACCGGGGAGCTGTTTTTT. Translating gives CASRTGQGNTGELFF.

The V call is TRBV30, the J call TRBJ2-2; a weak D match, TRBD2 (5 bases). Trimming removed 7 bases at V and 7 bases at J, with 7 bases between. This CDR3 has 10 amino acids. CDR1 and CDR2 (germline): GTSNPN, SVGIG (reference sequence). The DNA for the CDR3 is TGTGCCTTAGCGCGCGGGGAGCTGTTTTTT. This encodes CALARGELFF.

V and J are TRBV5-1 and TRBJ2-3, with TRBD2 matching over 13 bases. This CDR3 has 16 amino acids. With V trimmed by 1 base and J by 6 bases, 5 bases remained unmatched. The germline V gene encodes CDR1 SGHRS and CDR2 YFSETQ. The CDR3 here is CASSLTSGRAWDTQYF. The CDR3 nucleotides read TGCGCCAGCAGCTTGACTAGCGGGAGGGCCTGGGATACGCAGTATTTT.